The source of this T cell receptor beta chain is a study of sequential checkpoint blockade in melanoma. Study-level background: Randomization was 1:1 between first-line nivolumab→ipilimumab and ipilimumab→nivolumab. Each arm's sequence ended with maintenance nivolumab.

Documented treatment: randomized to nivolumab then ipilimumab (arm A) or the reverse (arm B). DNA-damaging chemotherapy had not been given to any patient beforehand. Live CD3+CD8+ CD19− CD56− cells were sorted from PBMCs. CDR1 is SGHRS, CDR2 YFSETQ, per germline. The CDR3 covers 14 residues. V lost 10 bases and J lost 3; bases outside the gene matches: 11. TCRdb's table, derived via immunoSEQ multiplex PCR, lists solely in-frame clones and lacks some. The sample holds roughly 14,000 clones, approximately 80% seen once. V is TRBV5-1 and J is TRBJ2-7, with 9 bases lining up with TRBD1. This sequence was found in a human donor with melanoma. Here the sequenced sample was CD8+ T cells sorted from blood (inferred from file names), taken from a patient given nivolumab and ipilimumab in sequence. CDR3 loop: CAAIARDRVYEQYF. The CDR3 DNA follows: TGCGCCGCCATCGCCCGGGACAGGGTCTACGAGCAGTACTTC.